Each of the 24 T cell receptor beta chains below was sequenced from the same sample in a study of T cells in Graves' hyperthyroidism and ophthalmopathy. Amplified TCR beta CDR3 regions derived from RNA transcripts. The TCR CDR3 first-round RT-PCR relied on the HTBI primer set. Via MiXCR, TCRdb re-called the multiplex PCR reads, giving one row per CDR3 protein. The sample carries around 620,000 distinct CDR3 sequences, 13% to 15% recorded once. The sequenced sample was blood. The receptors shown here come from a young woman with Graves' ophthalmopathy.

This clonotype was recorded at least ten times. CDR3 nucleotide sequence: TGTGCCAGCAGCTCCGACAGGGGGACCTACGAGCAGTACTTC. It codes for CASSSDRGTYEQYF. The chain links TRBV11-2 to TRBJ2-7; 9 bases agree with TRBD1. V shed 4 bases and J 2 bases; nucleotides not matched to a gene: 3. Germline V lookup: CDR1 SGHAT, CDR2 FQNNGV. CDR3 size: 14 residues.

The sample holds many counts of this clonotype. The chain combines TRBV7-9 with TRBJ2-5; D possibly corresponds to TRBD1 (6 bases). The ends were cut back, 5 bases at V and 4 bases at J, with 20 bases in the middle. This CDR3 comprises 16 residues. Looked up from germline, CDR1 is SEHNR and CDR2 is FQNEAQ (reference sequence). CDR3 sequence: CASSPAVRTGLETQYF. In DNA, the CDR3 is TGTGCCAGCAGCCCTGCGGTCCGCACAGGGCTAGAGACCCAGTACTTC.

This clonotype came up a few times. The chain has TRBV20-1 and TRBJ2-7; the match to TRBD2 covers 7 bases. The CDR3 is 15 amino acids. Germline lookup yields CDR1 DFQATT and CDR2 SNEGSKA (reference sequence). V lost 3 bases, J lost 3 bases, and 11 bases stayed unmatched. Here the CDR3 reads CSARAAGGGDYEQYF. CDR3 sequence (DNA): TGCAGTGCTAGGGCGGCTGGCGGGGGAGACTACGAGCAGTACTTC.

This clonotype was observed a handful of times. The chain has TRBV4-3 and TRBJ2-3, with 8 bases lining up with TRBD2. The V segment lost 1 base and the J segment 2 bases; nucleotides outside the gene matches: 5. This CDR3 has 16 residues. Per the germline V gene, CDR1 is LGHNA and CDR2 is YSLEER. The CDR3 DNA reads TGCGCCAGCAGCCAAGGCTTAGCGGGATTCACAGATACGCAGTATTTT. Its translation: CASSQGLAGFTDTQYF.

This clonotype was recorded at least ten times. The chain recombines TRBV9 with TRBJ1-1; possible D gene TRBD1, 6 bases. Germline V gene sequence: CDR1 SGDLS, CDR2 YYNGEE. The CDR3 length is 14 residues. V was trimmed by 0 bases and J by 3 bases, leaving 9 bases between them. CDR3 DNA: TGTGCCAGCAGCGTAGCCCCAGGGGACACTGAAGCTTTCTTT. Amino acids: CASSVAPGDTEAFF.

CDR3 loop: CASIEPGLAGQETQYF. The CDR3 nucleotides read TGCGCCAGCATTGAACCGGGACTAGCGGGCCAAGAGACCCAGTACTTC. The J gene is TRBJ2-5, the V gene TRBV10-1; 12 bases fit TRBD2. The V segment lost 7 bases and the J segment 1 base; nucleotides outside the gene matches: 7. Germline V CDR1 and CDR2: WNHNN, SYGVQD (reference sequence). The CDR3 is 16 amino acids.

This clonotype was observed many times. The V and J genes are TRBV6-1 and TRBJ2-2, with 9 bases lining up with TRBD1. CDR1 is MNHNS and CDR2 is SASEGT in the germline V gene. The CDR3 loop spans 15 amino acids. Unmatched junction bases numbered 9, after V lost 7 bases and J lost 6 bases. CDR3 amino acids: CASTPPRTGAGELFF. In DNA, the CDR3 is TGTGCCAGCACTCCACCCCGGACAGGGGCCGGGGAGCTGTTTTTT.

This chain joins TRBV7-2 and TRBJ1-2; 11 bases fit TRBD1. CDR3 length: 17 amino acids. Germline V CDR1 and CDR2: SGHTA, FQGNSA. V was clipped by 5 bases and J by 4 bases; unmatched bases: 12. The CDR3, as DNA: TGTGCCAGCAGCCCCCACATCGGACAGGGGGCAGGCTATGGCTACACCTTC. It is translated as CASSPHIGQGAGYGYTF.

As to this clonotype: Since a much larger clone is just one base distant, this may be a read error. The DNA for the CDR3 is TGTGCCAGCAGCTTAGACCCGCCCGGAACTGGAAACACCATATATTTT. Its protein product is CASSLDPPGTGNTIYF. This rearrangement joins TRBV7-3 to TRBJ1-3; D is unclear. Germline V gives CDR1 SGHTA, CDR2 FQGTGA. The ends were cut back, 2 bases at V and 2 bases at J, with 13 bases in the middle. The CDR3 runs 16 residues.

This clonotype has at least ten counts. This chain connects TRBV11-3 to TRBJ2-2, with 9 bases aligning to TRBD2. From germline, CDR1 is SGHNT and CDR2 YENEEA. The CDR3 runs 16 residues. V was pared by 5 bases and J by 0 bases, with 4 bases of the junction left unmatched. DNA for the CDR3: TGTGCCAGCAGCGCGGGGGGGACAACGAACACCGGGGAGCTGTTTTTT. Translated, it gives CASSAGGTTNTGELFF.

This clonotype turned up a few times. This chain links TRBV5-1 with TRBJ1-4; D possibly corresponds to TRBD1 (5 bases). The ends were cut back, 0 bases at V and 0 bases at J, with 12 bases in the middle. Germline CDR1 SGHRS, CDR2 YFSETQ. This CDR3 contains 17 residues. For the CDR3, the DNA is TGCGCCAGCAGCTTGGAATCAGGGCCTGCAACTAATGAAAAACTGTTTTTT. Its protein product is CASSLESGPATNEKLFF. Full variable domain (rest looked up from reference TRBV5-1 and TRBJ1-4): KAGVTQTPRYLIKTRGQQVTLSCSPISGHRSVSWYQQTPGQGLQFLFEYFSETQRNKGNFPGRFSGRQFSNSRSEMNVSTLELGDSALYLCASSLESGPATNEKLFFGSGTQLSVL.

This clonotype has at least ten counts. The gene calls are TRBV24-1 and TRBJ2-5; no clear D. Looked up from germline, CDR1 is KGHDR and CDR2 is SFDVKD. The CDR3 covers 14 residues. V lost 4 bases and J lost 4, with 12 bases in between. CDR3 nucleotides: TGTGCCACCAGTGACCCCGCCATTCCAGAGACCCAGTACTTC. Translating it yields CATSDPAIPETQYF.

This clonotype occurred many times. The genes are TRBV20-1 and TRBJ2-7, with 8 nucleotides matching TRBD2. CDR3 length equals 15 residues. Germline V gene sequence: CDR1 DFQATT, CDR2 SNEGSKA (reference sequence). The ends lost 3 bases at V and 0 bases at J; junction bases unmatched: 7. The CDR3 DNA is TGCAGTGCTAGTAAGGCCAGCGGGAGCTCCTACGAGCAGTACTTC. Amino acids: CSASKASGSSYEQYF.

There are many counts of this clonotype. The V call is TRBV19, the J call TRBJ1-1; D ambiguous. Germline CDR1 and CDR2: LNHDA and SQIVND (reference sequence). The CDR3 contains 12 residues. V gave up 1 base and J gave up 8 bases, with 8 bases separating them. This CDR3 is CASSIVGSEAFF. The CDR3 DNA sequence: TGTGCCAGTAGTATAGTGGGCAGCGAAGCTTTCTTT.

This clonotype came up many times. This sequence joins TRBV6-2 or TRBV6-3 and TRBJ2-7, with D perhaps TRBD1 (5 bases). The length of the CDR3 is 15 residues. Per the germline V gene, CDR1 is MNHEY and CDR2 is SVGEGT. V lost 2 bases to trimming and J lost 6 bases, with 17 bases between them. CDR3 sequence (DNA): TGTGCCAGCAGTTACCGACAGCCCCTACTCTCCGAGCAGTACTTC. It is translated as CASSYRQPLLSEQYF.

This clonotype was observed many times. This rearrangement joins TRBV5-1 to TRBJ2-5; 13 nucleotides agree with TRBD2. The germline CDR1 and CDR2 sequences are SGHRS and YFSETQ. V trimming: 5 bases; J trimming: 4 bases; junction bases outside the gene matches: 5. The CDR3 is made up of 15 amino acids. Written as DNA, the CDR3 is TGCGCCAGCAGTCCGGGACTAGCGGGGCTAGAGACCCAGTACTTC. Translating gives CASSPGLAGLETQYF.

V gene TRBV19 combines with J gene TRBJ1-4; maybe TRBD1 (6 bases). The germline gives CDR1 LNHDA, CDR2 SQIVND (reference sequence). V gave up 5 bases and J gave up 8 bases, with 15 bases separating them. CDR3 length: 14 residues. CDR3 loop: CASSWGGAGEKLFF. CDR3 in DNA: TGTGCCAGTAGTTGGGGGGGCGCAGGCGAAAAACTGTTTTTT.

This clonotype was counted at least ten times. The V and J genes are TRBV6-5 and TRBJ2-5; D might be TRBD2 (6 bases). The V and J ends lost 2 bases and 0 bases respectively, with 13 bases between them. The length of the CDR3 is 16 residues. The germline gives CDR1 MNHEY, CDR2 SVGAGI. The CDR3 is CASSYAAGPYQETQYF. The CDR3 nucleotides are TGTGCCAGCAGTTACGCGGCGGGGCCGTACCAAGAGACCCAGTACTTC.

This sequence joins TRBV27 and TRBJ2-4; D is unresolved. This CDR3 region has 14 residues. V lost 6 bases and J lost 3, with 12 bases in between. Germline values: CDR1 MNHEY, CDR2 SMNVEV (reference sequence). CDR3 region: CASSPTWGKNIQYF. The CDR3 DNA reads TGTGCCAGCAGCCCCACCTGGGGCAAAAACATTCAGTACTTC.

This clonotype was observed a handful of times. V usage is TRBV12-3 or TRBV12-4 and J usage is TRBJ1-2; tentative D call: TRBD1 (6 bases). Trimming shortened V by 6 bases and J by 5 bases, and 22 bases separated the two germline ends. The CDR3 totals 16 residues. The CDR3 loop reads CASSLGGGREDYGYTF. DNA of the CDR3: TGTGCCAGCAGCCTGGGGGGGGGCAGGGAGGATTATGGCTACACCTTC.

There are a few counts of this clonotype. J is TRBJ2-7 and V is TRBV19, with D perhaps TRBD1 (5 bases). This CDR3 region has 15 residues. Germline CDR1 is LNHDA and CDR2 is SQIVND (reference sequence). V was trimmed by 7 bases and J by 2 bases, leaving 18 bases between them. The CDR3 loop reads CASTQDSPGTYEQYF. In DNA form, the CDR3 reads TGTGCCAGTACCCAAGACAGCCCTGGAACCTACGAGCAGTACTTC.

The CDR3 spells CASAPKTEGAASYEQYF. The CDR3 bases are TGTGCCAGTGCCCCAAAGACTGAGGGGGCGGCAAGCTACGAGCAGTACTTC. The chain has TRBV19 and TRBJ2-7; 7 nucleotides line up with TRBD1. This CDR3 contains 17 residues. Germline trimming cut 8 bases from V and 3 bases from J; bases unmatched to any gene: 19. CDR1 is LNHDA, CDR2 SQIVND, per germline (reference sequence).

This clonotype showed up many times. The rearrangement joins TRBV7-9 to TRBJ1-1; no clear D. V lost 2 bases and J lost 4, with 11 bases in between. The CDR3 totals 14 residues. The germline V gene has CDR1 SEHNR and CDR2 FQNEAQ (reference sequence). The CDR3 DNA sequence: TGTGCCAGCAGCTTAAGGTCGAGTAGCACTGAAGCTTTCTTT. Translation: CASSLRSSSTEAFF.

On this clonotype: A clone one base away is much larger, so this may be a read error. The chain couples TRBV6-1 to TRBJ2-1; 11 bases line up with TRBD2. The end of the DNA fits TRBJ2-7 better, so the J call may be wrong. In germline, CDR1 is MNHNS, CDR2 SASEGT. The CDR3 consists of 15 residues. CDR3 nucleotide sequence: TGTGCCAGCAGTACACTAGCGGGAGCTCCCAATGAGCAGTACTTC. Residues: CASSTLAGAPNEQYF.